The 31 T cell receptor beta chains below were found in one sample sequenced in a study of blood T cell repertoires in COVID-19. Some clones are missing from TCRdb's copy, which holds only in-frame ones; the method was immunoSEQ multiplex PCR. The profile covers under 250,000 clones, with roughly 80% appearing a single time and 3% to 4% taken by the ten largest. What was sequenced was peripheral blood. The receptors were gathered from a woman aged 18-30 years with acute or convalescent COVID-19.

In regard to this clone: The junction and the germline gene differ at one end; a read error may be behind it. This chain links TRBV6-1 with TRBJ1-5; the D gene is possibly TRBD1 (6 bases). Germline loops: CDR1 MNHNS, CDR2 SASEGT. The length of the CDR3 is 15 residues. This CDR3 is CASIEQGGPNQPQHF. The DNA for the CDR3 is TGTGCCAGCATTGAACAGGGTGGCCCCAATCAGCCCCAGCATTTT.

The V call is TRBV6-5, the J call TRBJ2-3, with a weak D call TRBD2 (5 bases). CDR3 size: 13 residues. The germline V gene has CDR1 MNHEY and CDR2 SVGAGI. V lost 6 bases, J lost 0 bases, and 7 bases lay in between. CDR3: CASSRTSTDTQYF. CDR3 nucleotides: TGTGCCAGCAGCCGGACTAGCACAGATACGCAGTATTTT.

This chain uses TRBV18 with TRBJ2-1; 12 nucleotides agree with TRBD2. Germline CDR1 reads KGHSH; CDR2 reads LQKENI. The CDR3 has 15 amino acids. Trimming removed 5 bases from V and 4 bases from J; junction bases left unmatched: 3. The CDR3: CASSSGLAGYNEQFF. DNA of the CDR3: TGTGCCAGCTCATCAGGACTAGCGGGGTACAATGAGCAGTTCTTC. Together with reference TRBV18 and TRBJ2-1, the CDR3 gives the full variable domain: NAGVMQNPRHLVRRRGQEARLRCSPMKGHSHVYWYRQLPEEGLKFMVYLQKENIIDESGMPKERFSAEFPKEGPSILRIQQVVRGDSAAYFCASSSGLAGYNEQFFGPGTRLTVL.

The V call is TRBV25-1, the J call TRBJ1-1; TRBD1 matches at 7 bases. The V segment lost 7 bases and the J segment 3 bases; nucleotides outside the gene matches: 5. Germline V gives CDR1 MGHDK, CDR2 SYGVNS. This CDR3 has 13 amino acids. CDR3 sequence reads: CASMIQGHTEAFF. As DNA, the CDR3 is TGTGCCAGCATGATACAGGGGCACACTGAAGCTTTCTTT.

The V call is TRBV18, the J call TRBJ2-1; 7 bases fit TRBD1. The CDR3 consists of 15 residues. The V gene end was trimmed by 2 bases and the J gene end by 8 bases; junction bases not matched to a gene: 9. CDR1 is KGHSH and CDR2 is LQKENI in the germline V gene. CDR3 sequence (DNA): TGTGCCAGCTCACCAACCATCCGGGACAGTGATGAGCAGTTCTTC. Translated, it gives CASSPTIRDSDEQFF.

The count of this clone is one. This chain joins TRBV3-1 (or the pseudogene TRBV3-2) and TRBJ2-1; 9 bases align to TRBD2. Germline CDR1 reads LGHDT; CDR2 reads YNNKEL (reference sequence). Losses at the gene ends were 7 bases for V and 2 bases for J; bases not matched to a gene: 12. The CDR3 is 17 amino acids. Here the CDR3 DNA reads TGTGCCAGCACCCCTCGCGGGAGGGCCCCCCCCTACAATGAGCAGTTCTTC. It yields the protein CASTPRGRAPPYNEQFF.

V usage is TRBV5-6 and J usage is TRBJ1-4; weak D call: TRBD1 (5 bases). Germline CDR1 is SGHDT and CDR2 is YYEEEE. This CDR3 has 14 residues. V was shortened by 5 bases and J by 7 bases, with 15 bases between the two germline ends. DNA of the CDR3: TGTGCCAGCAGACTGGAGGGGTTGGGTGAAAAACTGTTTTTT. This gives the protein CASRLEGLGEKLFF.

The chain uses TRBV5-1 and TRBJ1-5; D remains unclear. Trimming removed 5 bases at V and 0 bases at J, with 9 bases between. The germline V gene encodes CDR1 SGHRS and CDR2 YFSETQ. The CDR3 is 14 residues long. This chain's CDR3 is CASSNGDSNQPQHF. CDR3 nucleotides: TGCGCCAGCAGTAACGGAGATAGCAATCAGCCCCAGCATTTT.

This rearrangement joins TRBV18 to TRBJ2-7; D is unclear. The germline V gene has CDR1 KGHSH and CDR2 LQKENI. The V gene lost 3 bases and the J gene lost 9 bases, with 27 bases spanning the gap. This CDR3 region has 17 residues. Here the CDR3 DNA reads TGTGCCAGCTCACCGAGCGCTGAAACGACCCCAAGTTTGGGGCAGTACTTC. Its protein is CASSPSAETTPSLGQYF. Full variable domain (remainder filled in from reference TRBV18 and TRBJ2-7): NAGVMQNPRHLVRRRGQEARLRCSPMKGHSHVYWYRQLPEEGLKFMVYLQKENIIDESGMPKERFSAEFPKEGPSILRIQQVVRGDSAAYFCASSPSAETTPSLGQYFGPGTRLTVT.

V and J are TRBV24-1 and TRBJ1-5, with D perhaps TRBD1 (5 bases). Deletions cut 5 bases from V and 3 bases from J, with 10 bases between. This CDR3 has 14 residues. Germline loops: CDR1 KGHDR, CDR2 SFDVKD. The DNA for the CDR3 is TGTGCCACCAGTGTTGGGGGGTACAATCAGCCCCAGCATTTT. Translation gives CATSVGGYNQPQHF.

In this sample, this clone turned up a few times. The chain uses TRBV11-3 and TRBJ1-3; TRBD1 might be the D (6 bases). V was cut by 0 bases and J by 0 bases, with 9 bases left in between. CDR3 size: 16 residues. Germline CDR1 and CDR2: SGHNT and YENEEA. The CDR3, as DNA: TGTGCCAGCAGCTTAGAGCAGGGGCCCTCTGGAAACACCATATATTTT. It codes for CASSLEQGPSGNTIYF.

This clone was recorded once. The rearrangement uses TRBV2 and TRBJ2-5; the match to TRBD1 covers 11 bases. The length of the CDR3 is 15 residues. Trimming at V came to 4 bases and at J to 5 bases, leaving 6 bases not matched to a gene. CDR1 and CDR2 (germline): SNHLY, FYNNEI. DNA of the CDR3: TGTGCCAGCAGTGCTGGACAGGGGGCGCGGGAGACCCAGTACTTC. Translated: CASSAGQGARETQYF.

The gene calls are TRBV7-9 and TRBJ1-1; D uncertain. Germline V gene lookup returns CDR1 SEHNR and CDR2 FQNEAQ (reference sequence). The CDR3 covers 14 residues. Between the trimmed V and J ends, which lost 0 bases and 1 base, there was a span of 6 bases. The CDR3, as DNA: TGTGCCAGCAGCTTAGCCTGGCCGAACACTGAAGCTTTCTTT. Translating gives CASSLAWPNTEAFF.

This clone appeared a few times. The rearrangement uses TRBV18 and TRBJ1-1, with 9 bases lining up with TRBD1. Unmatched junction bases numbered 10, after V lost 4 bases and J lost 4 bases. This CDR3 comprises 16 residues. Germline-derived CDR1 and CDR2 are KGHSH and LQKENI. Here the CDR3 DNA reads TGTGCCAGCTCACGAACGGGACAGGGAGGAATCACTGAAGCTTTCTTT. It encodes CASSRTGQGGITEAFF.

In DNA form, the CDR3 reads TGTGCCAGCAGTTACCCCACTGGGGGGAGGTACTCCTACGAGCAGTACTTC. It yields the protein CASSYPTGGRYSYEQYF. The V call is TRBV6-2 or TRBV6-3, the J call TRBJ2-7, with D possibly TRBD2 on 6 matching bases. This CDR3 comprises 17 residues. CDR1 is MNHEY, CDR2 SVGEGT, per germline. V lost 2 bases to trimming and J lost 0 bases, with 17 bases between them.

This sequence joins TRBV18 and TRBJ2-7, with D possibly TRBD1 on 5 matching bases. This CDR3 has 16 residues. V lost 5 bases, J lost 2 bases, and 19 bases lay in between. Germline-derived CDR1 and CDR2 are KGHSH and LQKENI. The CDR3 protein is CASSISVTGSAYEQYF. The CDR3 nucleotides are TGTGCCAGCTCAATATCGGTAACAGGTTCGGCCTACGAGCAGTACTTC.

The V gene is TRBV6-6, the J gene TRBJ1-6, with no clear D. Trimming cost V 5 bases and J 4 bases, with 12 bases left between them. There are 15 residues in the CDR3. CDR1 and CDR2 (germline): MNHNY, SVGAGI (reference sequence). Written as DNA, the CDR3 is TGTGCCAGCAGTCATTCCTCGGGGTATAATTCACCCCTCCACTTT. Translated, it gives CASSHSSGYNSPLHF.

V and J are TRBV10-3 and TRBJ2-7; D unresolved. Trimming took off 10 bases at V and 6 bases at J, with 13 bases between the two ends. The germline gives CDR1 ENHRY, CDR2 SYGVKD. This CDR3 region has 11 residues. CDR3 residues: CATAAGFEQYF. The DNA for the CDR3 is TGTGCCACGGCAGCCGGGTTCGAGCAGTACTTC.

The chain is built from TRBV7-9 and TRBJ2-7; perhaps TRBD1 as D (5 bases). This CDR3 region has 13 residues. V lost 5 bases and J lost 5, with 13 bases in between. Germline V lookup: CDR1 SEHNR, CDR2 FQNEAQ (reference sequence). CDR3 amino acids: CASSRMRQHEQYF. The CDR3 nucleotides are TGTGCCAGCAGCCGCATGAGACAGCACGAGCAGTACTTC.

In the case of this clone: Mismatch with germline at one junction end may stem from a read error. The sample contains more than one DNA sequence encoding this CDR3. The chain combines TRBV6-5 with TRBJ2-1; 8 bases are shared with TRBD1. The CDR3 runs to 15 residues. The germline gives CDR1 MNHEY, CDR2 SVGAGI. As DNA, the CDR3 is TGTGCCAGTAGTTCCTGGCGGGACAGGCTGGATGAGCAGTTCTTC. Protein: CASSSWRDRLDEQFF.

V gene TRBV7-2 combines with J gene TRBJ1-2; the D gene is possibly TRBD1 (5 bases). The germline V gene encodes CDR1 SGHTA and CDR2 FQGNSA. This CDR3 is 14 amino acids long. Between the trimmed V and J ends, which lost 0 bases and 7 bases, there was a span of 12 bases. The CDR3 spells CASSLASQGSGYTF. As DNA, the CDR3 is TGTGCCAGCAGCTTAGCGTCCCAGGGTTCTGGCTACACCTTC.

The chain is built from TRBV6-5 and TRBJ2-5; D perhaps matches TRBD1 (5 bases). Germline V lookup: CDR1 MNHEY, CDR2 SVGAGI. The CDR3 runs to 14 residues. V was pared by 5 bases and J by 0 bases, with 10 bases between. The CDR3 protein is CASSPTVYQETQYF. The CDR3 DNA is TGTGCCAGCAGTCCGACAGTTTACCAAGAGACCCAGTACTTC.

This chain links TRBV19 with TRBJ2-1; tentatively, D is TRBD1 (5 bases). The CDR3 runs to 14 residues. Deletions cut 6 bases from V and 2 bases from J, with 11 bases between. Germline V gene lookup returns CDR1 LNHDA and CDR2 SQIVND (reference sequence). The DNA of the CDR3 is TGTGCCAGTAGGGGGCGACGAACCTACAATGAGCAGTTCTTC. Protein: CASRGRRTYNEQFF. The full variable domain, in which reference TRBV19 and TRBJ2-1 provide the parts outside the CDR3, is DGGITQSPKYLFRKEGQNVTLSCEQNLNHDAMYWYRQDPGQGLRLIYYSQIVNDFQKGDIAEGYSVSREKKESFPLTVTSAQKNPTAFYLCASRGRRTYNEQFFGPGTRLTVL.

This clone was counted once. The chain links TRBV13 to TRBJ2-3; the match to TRBD2 covers 12 bases. The CDR3 has 18 residues. CDR1 is PRHDT, CDR2 FYEKMQ, per germline (reference sequence). J lost 1 base, V lost 5 bases, and 10 bases had no gene match. DNA for the CDR3: TGTGCCAGCAGCCACGCTAGCGGGAGGGCCATGGGCACAGATACGCAGTATTTT. Translated, it gives CASSHASGRAMGTDTQYF. Full variable domain (remainder filled in from reference TRBV13 and TRBJ2-3): AAGVIQSPRHLIKEKRETATLKCYPIPRHDTVYWYQQGPGQDPQFLISFYEKMQSDKGSIPDRFSAQQFSDYHSELNMSSLELGDSALYFCASSHASGRAMGTDTQYFGPGTRLTVL.

Turning to this clone: The junction does not match germline at one end; this may be a read error. This chain links TRBV6-5 with TRBJ1-1; possible D gene TRBD1, 5 bases. Germline-derived CDR1 and CDR2 are MNHEY and SVGAGI. CDR3 length: 13 amino acids. The CDR3 region is CASSYGGNAEAFF. The CDR3 DNA reads as TGTGCCAGCAGTTACGGGGGGAACGCTGAAGCTTTCTTT.

The rearrangement links TRBV28 to TRBJ2-3; D possibly corresponds to TRBD1 (6 bases). V lost 7 bases and J lost 3, with 20 bases in between. CDR1 and CDR2 (germline): MDHEN, SYDVKM. The CDR3 length is 16 residues. The CDR3: CASKTPGEFYTDTQYF. CDR3 DNA: TGTGCCAGCAAAACTCCAGGGGAATTTTATACAGATACGCAGTATTTT.

CDR3 in DNA: TGTGCCAGCAGGGCACAGAGCACCGGGGAGCTGTTTTTT. Protein: CASRAQSTGELFF. This chain connects TRBV25-1 to TRBJ2-2; no definite D call. V shed 6 bases and J shed 4 bases, with 9 bases lying between them. Germline values: CDR1 MGHDK, CDR2 SYGVNS. The CDR3 runs to 13 residues.

The chain couples TRBV10-3 to TRBJ2-5; D perhaps matches TRBD1 (5 bases). The ends were cut back, 4 bases at V and 5 bases at J, with 20 bases in the middle. There are 16 residues in the CDR3. The germline gives CDR1 ENHRY, CDR2 SYGVKD. The CDR3 coding sequence is TGTGCCATCAGTGTTCGTGGGCAGGGTGTAGGCGAGACCCAGTACTTC. The encoded protein is CAISVRGQGVGETQYF.

This rearrangement joins TRBV5-5 to TRBJ1-1, with D possibly TRBD1 on 6 matching bases. The V and J ends lost 3 bases and 1 base respectively, with 13 bases between them. Germline CDR1 and CDR2: SGHKS and YYEKEE (reference sequence). The CDR3 consists of 15 residues. The CDR3 region has the DNA TGTGCCAGCAGCTGGCGGACAGCACGGAACACTGAAGCTTTCTTT. Amino acids: CASSWRTARNTEAFF.

The chain employs TRBV2 and TRBJ2-7; tentative D call: TRBD1 (6 bases). The germline V gene has CDR1 SNHLY and CDR2 FYNNEI. The CDR3 has 18 residues. The germline V and J ends were trimmed by 0 bases and 0 bases, with 18 bases remaining between them. CDR3 DNA: TGTGCCAGCAGTGAAGCGCTATTTGGCAGGGGAAGCTCCTACGAGCAGTACTTC. It specifies CASSEALFGRGSSYEQYF.

CDR3 sequence reads: CASSFQGPNSPLHF. The CDR3 nucleotides read TGTGCCAGCAGTTTTCAGGGCCCTAATTCACCCCTCCACTTT. V usage is TRBV27 and J usage is TRBJ1-6, with a tentative D call TRBD1 (5 bases). CDR3 length equals 14 residues. Per the germline V gene, CDR1 is MNHEY and CDR2 is SMNVEV (reference sequence). V was cut by 3 bases and J by 6 bases, with 9 bases left in between.